The 8 T cell receptor beta chains below come from one sample, sequenced in a study of identical twins listed by TCRdb under 2016. Libraries were made using 5' RACE. The reads were generated on an Illumina HiSeq 2000. TCRdb applied fastp at Q25 and MiXCR to the public reads, then kept only in-frame beta chains. Under each unique CDR3 protein, matching rows form one entry showing the most common genes and DNA. This sample lists 1.5 million to 2 million distinct CDR3 sequences; less than 35% were detected once. The ten most abundant clones make up about 0.27% of the sample. Sequencing input: cord blood. Every receptor here comes from a newborn girl in good health.

This clonotype appeared a few times. The chain links TRBV10-3 to TRBJ2-5, with 10 bases identical to TRBD1. Germline V gene sequence: CDR1 ENHRY, CDR2 SYGVKD. This CDR3 contains 15 residues. V was pared by 8 bases and J by 11 bases, with 17 bases of the junction left unmatched. The DNA of the CDR3 is TGTGCCATCGCAAAGACAGGGGGCCCCAACAATGAGCAGTACTTC. It codes for CAIAKTGGPNNEQYF.

V and J are TRBV14 and TRBJ2-2, with 10 bases that match TRBD1. Germline trimming cut 4 bases from V and 1 base from J; bases unmatched to any gene: 6. Germline loops: CDR1 SGHDN, CDR2 FVKESK. The length of the CDR3 is 17 residues. In DNA, the CDR3 is TGTGCCAGCAGCCTCGGGACAGGGGCCCTGAACACCGGGGAGCTGTTTTTT. It encodes CASSLGTGALNTGELFF.

The chain recombines TRBV6-6 with TRBJ1-1, with TRBD1 identical over 7 bases. Germline assignment: CDR1 MNHNY and CDR2 SVGAGI (reference sequence). V was clipped by 7 bases and J by 4 bases; unmatched bases: 9. This CDR3 is 14 amino acids long. DNA of the CDR3: TGTGCCAGCACCGACAGGGCAGGGGGCACTGAAGCTTTCTTT. This sequence encodes CASTDRAGGTEAFF.

The chain recombines TRBV27 with TRBJ2-7; 7 nucleotides line up with TRBD2. V was pared by 4 bases and J by 2 bases, with 8 bases of the junction left unmatched. Per the germline V gene, CDR1 is MNHEY and CDR2 is SMNVEV (reference sequence). The CDR3 contains 15 residues. The CDR3 spells CASSSSWRGTYEQYF. The CDR3 region has the DNA TGTGCCAGCAGTTCCTCTTGGCGGGGGACCTACGAGCAGTACTTC.

V is TRBV25-1 and J is TRBJ2-4, with D tentatively TRBD1 (6 bases). Looked up from germline, CDR1 is MGHDK and CDR2 is SYGVNS. The CDR3 is made up of 12 amino acids. Trimming took off 0 bases at V and 13 bases at J, with 10 bases between the two ends. The CDR3 reads CASSEYYRGQYF. The CDR3 region has the DNA TGTGCCAGCAGTGAATATTATAGGGGGCAGTACTTC. The whole variable domain, filled in from reference TRBV25-1 and TRBJ2-4, reads EADIYQTPRYLVIGTGKKITLECSQTMGHDKMYWYQQDPGMELHLIHYSYGVNSTEKGDLSSESTVSRIRTEHFPLTLESARPSHTSQYLCASSEYYRGQYFGAGTRLSVL.

This clonotype was seen a handful of times. This chain links TRBV7-2 with TRBJ1-6; a weak D match, TRBD1 (5 bases). Germline-derived CDR1 and CDR2 are SGHTA and FQGNSA. This CDR3 contains 16 residues. V lost 1 base to trimming and J lost 4 bases, with 11 bases between them. This CDR3 is CASSLEVGRYNSPLHF. The CDR3 nucleotides read TGTGCCAGCAGCTTAGAGGTGGGGCGGTATAATTCACCCCTCCACTTT.

This clonotype has at least ten counts. This chain links TRBV5-1 with TRBJ2-5; D is undetermined. CDR3 length equals 12 residues. Germline CDR1 SGHRS, CDR2 YFSETQ. The V end lost 1 base, the J end lost 3 bases, and 4 bases lay between the germline ends. The CDR3 DNA follows: TGCGCCAGCAGCTTGACTGAAGAGACCCAGTACTTC. Amino acid sequence: CASSLTEETQYF.

V is TRBV29-1 and J is TRBJ2-1; 8 positions match TRBD2. CDR1 is SQVTM and CDR2 is ANQGSEA in the germline V gene. The CDR3 covers 15 residues. The J segment lost 5 bases and the V segment lost 0 bases, leaving 6 bases of the junction unmatched. CDR3 coding DNA: TGCAGCGTTGAAGACGGGACTAGACGCGACAATGAGCAGTTCTTC. Its protein product is CSVEDGTRRDNEQFF.